This TCR beta chain is from a study of identical twins. Study results and caveats: The models gave estimates that fell short of the out-of-frame TCR alpha sharing seen in monozygotic twins. Fewer insertions marked abundant cord blood beta clonotypes; young adult naive trended weakly, memory not at all.

As regards this clonotype: Its antigen is not identified.

Each cDNA held unique molecular identifiers, and template switching gave it a universal primer site. TCRdb processed the 5' RACE reads anew with MiXCR; each CDR3 protein has one entry. The data show around 200,000 distinct CDR3 sequences, over 8% seen once. CDR1 and CDR2 (germline): LNHNV, YYDKDF (reference sequence). The CDR3 totals 13 residues. The germline V and J ends were trimmed by 5 bases and 8 bases, with 15 bases remaining between them. The sequencing sample was made of memory (CD45RO+) T cells sorted from blood. The TCR originated in a woman under 30 in good health. The V call is TRBV15, the J call TRBJ1-2; perhaps TRBD1 as D (6 bases). CDR3 sequence (DNA): TGTGCCACCAGCCCAGGGACATCTCGGGGCTACACCTTC. It is translated as CATSPGTSRGYTF.